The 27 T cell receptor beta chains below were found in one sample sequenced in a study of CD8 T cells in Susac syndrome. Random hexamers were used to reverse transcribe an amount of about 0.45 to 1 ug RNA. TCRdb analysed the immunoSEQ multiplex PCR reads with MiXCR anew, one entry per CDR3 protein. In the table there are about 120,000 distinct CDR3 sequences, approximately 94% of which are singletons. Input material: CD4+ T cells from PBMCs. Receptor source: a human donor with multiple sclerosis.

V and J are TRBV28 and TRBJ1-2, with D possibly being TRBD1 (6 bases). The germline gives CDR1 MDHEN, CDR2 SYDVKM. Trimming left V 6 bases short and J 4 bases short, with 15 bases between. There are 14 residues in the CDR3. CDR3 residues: CASRQGGGGYGYTF. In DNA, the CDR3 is TGTGCCAGCAGGCAGGGAGGGGGAGGCTATGGCTACACCTTC.

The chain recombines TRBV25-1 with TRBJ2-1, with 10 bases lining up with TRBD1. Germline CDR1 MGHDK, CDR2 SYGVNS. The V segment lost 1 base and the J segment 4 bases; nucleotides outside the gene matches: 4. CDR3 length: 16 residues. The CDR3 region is CASSESRGQGYNEQFF. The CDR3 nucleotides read TGTGCCAGCAGTGAATCTAGGGGACAGGGGTACAATGAGCAGTTCTTC.

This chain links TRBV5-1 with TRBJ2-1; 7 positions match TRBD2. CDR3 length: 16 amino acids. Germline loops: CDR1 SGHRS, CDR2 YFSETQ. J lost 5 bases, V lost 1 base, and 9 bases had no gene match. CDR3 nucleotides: TGCGCCAGCAGCTTGAGCGGGGTAACTAGCCACAATGAGCAGTTCTTC. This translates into CASSLSGVTSHNEQFF.

The CDR3 protein is CASSKRLAGGLNEQFF. CDR3 nucleotide sequence: TGTGCCAGCAGTAAGCGACTAGCGGGGGGGCTCAATGAGCAGTTCTTC. V is TRBV6-1 and J is TRBJ2-1; 14 bases map to TRBD2. The CDR3 length is 16 residues. V lost 5 bases and J lost 6; bases outside the gene matches: 6. Germline values: CDR1 MNHNS, CDR2 SASEGT.

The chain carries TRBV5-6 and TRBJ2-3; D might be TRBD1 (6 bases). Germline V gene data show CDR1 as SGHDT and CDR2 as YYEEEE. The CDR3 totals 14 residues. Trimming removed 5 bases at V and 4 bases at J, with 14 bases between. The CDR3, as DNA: TGTGCCAGCAGTCGGGTTAGGGGGTCAGATACGCAGTATTTT. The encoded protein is CASSRVRGSDTQYF. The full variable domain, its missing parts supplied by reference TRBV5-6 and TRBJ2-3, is DAGVTQSPTHLIKTRGQQVTLRCSPKSGHDTVSWYQQALGQGPQFIFQYYEEEERQRGNFPDRFSGHQFPNYSSELNVNALLLGDSALYLCASSRVRGSDTQYFGPGTRLTVL.

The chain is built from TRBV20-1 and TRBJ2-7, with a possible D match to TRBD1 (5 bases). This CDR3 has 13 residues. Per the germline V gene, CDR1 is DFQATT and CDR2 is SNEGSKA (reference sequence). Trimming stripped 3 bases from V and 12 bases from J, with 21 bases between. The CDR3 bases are TGCAGTGCTAGTCTACTTGTTAGTAGGGGATTGTACTTC. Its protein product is CSASLLVSRGLYF.

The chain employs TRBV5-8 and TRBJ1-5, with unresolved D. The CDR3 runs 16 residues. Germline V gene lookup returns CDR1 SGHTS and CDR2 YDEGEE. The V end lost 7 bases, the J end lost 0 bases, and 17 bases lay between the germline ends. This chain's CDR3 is CASYQRSGLSNQPQHF. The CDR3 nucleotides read TGTGCCAGCTATCAACGGTCCGGACTTAGCAATCAGCCCCAGCATTTT. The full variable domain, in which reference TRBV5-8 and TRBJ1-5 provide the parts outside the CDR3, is EAGVTQSPTHLIKTRGQQATLRCSPISGHTSVYWYQQALGLGLQFLLWYDEGEERNRGNFPPRFSGRQFPNYSSELNVNALELEDSALYLCASYQRSGLSNQPQHFGDGTRLSIL.

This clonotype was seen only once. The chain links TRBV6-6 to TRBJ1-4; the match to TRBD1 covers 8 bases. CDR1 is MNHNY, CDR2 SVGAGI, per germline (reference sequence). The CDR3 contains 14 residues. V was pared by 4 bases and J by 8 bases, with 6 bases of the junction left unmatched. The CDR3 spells CASSSDRAGEKLFF. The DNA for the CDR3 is TGTGCCAGCAGTTCGGACAGGGCTGGGGAAAAACTGTTTTTT.

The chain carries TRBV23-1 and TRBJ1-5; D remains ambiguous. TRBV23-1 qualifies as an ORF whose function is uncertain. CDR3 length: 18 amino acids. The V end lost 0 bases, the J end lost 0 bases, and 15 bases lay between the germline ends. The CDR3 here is CASSQSDLAGYSNQPQHF. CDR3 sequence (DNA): TGCGCCAGCAGTCAATCTGATCTGGCGGGCTATAGCAATCAGCCCCAGCATTTT.

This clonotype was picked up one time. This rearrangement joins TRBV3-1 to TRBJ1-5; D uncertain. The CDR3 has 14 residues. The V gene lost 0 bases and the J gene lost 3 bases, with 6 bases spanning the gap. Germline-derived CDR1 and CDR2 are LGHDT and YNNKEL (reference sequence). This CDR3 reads CASSQEDLNQPQHF. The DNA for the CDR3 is TGTGCCAGCAGCCAAGAGGACCTCAATCAGCCCCAGCATTTT.

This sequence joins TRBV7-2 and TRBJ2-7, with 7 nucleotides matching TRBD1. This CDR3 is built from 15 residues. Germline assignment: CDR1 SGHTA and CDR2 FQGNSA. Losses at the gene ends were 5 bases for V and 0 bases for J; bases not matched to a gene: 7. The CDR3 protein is CASSHATGPSYEQYF. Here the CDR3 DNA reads TGTGCCAGCAGCCACGCGACAGGGCCCTCCTACGAGCAGTACTTC.

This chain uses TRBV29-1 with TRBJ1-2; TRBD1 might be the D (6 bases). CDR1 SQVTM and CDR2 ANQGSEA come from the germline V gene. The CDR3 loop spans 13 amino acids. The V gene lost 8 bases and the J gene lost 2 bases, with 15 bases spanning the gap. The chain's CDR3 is CSSGLDSNYGYTF. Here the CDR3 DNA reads TGCAGCAGCGGCCTGGACAGCAACTATGGCTACACCTTC.

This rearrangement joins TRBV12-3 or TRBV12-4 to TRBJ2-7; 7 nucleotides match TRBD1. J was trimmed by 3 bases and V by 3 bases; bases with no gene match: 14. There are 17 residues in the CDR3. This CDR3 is CASSFGTGEKRVYEQYF. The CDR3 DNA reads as TGTGCCAGCAGTTTTGGCACAGGGGAAAAGCGCGTCTACGAGCAGTACTTC.

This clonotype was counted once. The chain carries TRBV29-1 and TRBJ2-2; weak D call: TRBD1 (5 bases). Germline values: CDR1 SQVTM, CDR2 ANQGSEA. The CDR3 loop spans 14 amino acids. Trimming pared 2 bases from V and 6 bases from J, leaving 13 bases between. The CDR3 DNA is TGCAGCGTTGAACCCAACGACAGAGCCGGGGAGCTGTTTTTT. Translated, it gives CSVEPNDRAGELFF.

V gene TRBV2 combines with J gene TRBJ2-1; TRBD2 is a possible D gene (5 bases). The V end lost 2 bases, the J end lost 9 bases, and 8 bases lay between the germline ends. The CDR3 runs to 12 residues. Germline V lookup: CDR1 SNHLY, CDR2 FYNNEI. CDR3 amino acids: CASSESGFEQFF. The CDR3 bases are TGTGCCAGCAGTGAATCGGGGTTTGAGCAGTTCTTC.

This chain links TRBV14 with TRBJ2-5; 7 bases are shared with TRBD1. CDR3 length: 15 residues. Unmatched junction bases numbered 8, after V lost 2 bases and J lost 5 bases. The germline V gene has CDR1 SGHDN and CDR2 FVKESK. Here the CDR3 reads CASSQLQGTQETQYF. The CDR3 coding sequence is TGTGCCAGCAGCCAACTACAGGGGACCCAGGAGACCCAGTACTTC.

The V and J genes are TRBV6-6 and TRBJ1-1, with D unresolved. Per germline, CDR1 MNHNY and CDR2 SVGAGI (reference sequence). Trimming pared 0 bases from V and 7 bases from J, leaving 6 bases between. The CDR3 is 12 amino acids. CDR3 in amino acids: CASSYSSGEAFF. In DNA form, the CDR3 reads TGTGCCAGCAGTTACTCGAGTGGTGAAGCTTTCTTT.

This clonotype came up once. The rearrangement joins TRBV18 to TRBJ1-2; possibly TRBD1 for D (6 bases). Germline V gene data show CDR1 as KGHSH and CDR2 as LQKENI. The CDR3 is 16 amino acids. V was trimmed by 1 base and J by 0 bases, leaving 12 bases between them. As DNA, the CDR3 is TGTGCCAGCTCACCACGGAAGGCAGGGGCTAACTATGGCTACACCTTC. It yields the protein CASSPRKAGANYGYTF.

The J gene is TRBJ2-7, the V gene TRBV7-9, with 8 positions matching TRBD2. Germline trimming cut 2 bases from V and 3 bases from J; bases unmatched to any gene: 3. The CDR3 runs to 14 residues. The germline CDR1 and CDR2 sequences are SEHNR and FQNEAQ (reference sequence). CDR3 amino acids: CASSLQAGVYEQYF. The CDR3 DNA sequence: TGTGCCAGCAGCTTACAAGCGGGAGTCTACGAGCAGTACTTC.

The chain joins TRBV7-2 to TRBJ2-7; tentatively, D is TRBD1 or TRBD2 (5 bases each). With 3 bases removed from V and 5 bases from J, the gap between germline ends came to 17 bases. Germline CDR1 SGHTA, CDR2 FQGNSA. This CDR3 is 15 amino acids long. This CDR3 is CASSLGARGSHEQYF. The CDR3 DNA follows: TGTGCCAGCAGCTTGGGCGCGAGGGGCAGTCACGAGCAGTACTTC.

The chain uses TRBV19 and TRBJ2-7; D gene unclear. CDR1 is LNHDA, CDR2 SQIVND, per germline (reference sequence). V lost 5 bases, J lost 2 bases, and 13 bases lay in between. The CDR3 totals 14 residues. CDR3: CASSRNWQTYEQYF. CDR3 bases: TGTGCCAGTAGTCGGAACTGGCAAACCTACGAGCAGTACTTC.

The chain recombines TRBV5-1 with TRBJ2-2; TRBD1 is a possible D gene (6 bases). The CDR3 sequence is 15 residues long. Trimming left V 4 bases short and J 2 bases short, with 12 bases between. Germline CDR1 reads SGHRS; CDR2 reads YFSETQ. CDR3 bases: TGCGCCAGCAGCCAAGGGACATCCAACACCGGGGAGCTGTTTTTT. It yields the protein CASSQGTSNTGELFF. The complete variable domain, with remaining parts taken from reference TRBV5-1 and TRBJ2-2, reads KAGVTQTPRYLIKTRGQQVTLSCSPISGHRSVSWYQQTPGQGLQFLFEYFSETQRNKGNFPGRFSGRQFSNSRSEMNVSTLELGDSALYLCASSQGTSNTGELFFGEGSRLTVL.

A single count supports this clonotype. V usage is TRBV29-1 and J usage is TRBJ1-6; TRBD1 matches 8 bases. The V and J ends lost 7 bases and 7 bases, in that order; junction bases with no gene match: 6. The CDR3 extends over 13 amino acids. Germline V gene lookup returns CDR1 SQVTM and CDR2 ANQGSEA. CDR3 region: CSARDRKNSPLHF. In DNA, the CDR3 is TGCAGCGCCCGGGACAGGAAAAATTCACCCCTCCACTTT.

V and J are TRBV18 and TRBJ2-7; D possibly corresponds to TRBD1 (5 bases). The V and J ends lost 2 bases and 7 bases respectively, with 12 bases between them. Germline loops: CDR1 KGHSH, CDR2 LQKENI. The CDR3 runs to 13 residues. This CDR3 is CASSPSGRAEQYF. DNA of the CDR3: TGTGCCAGCTCACCATCAGGCAGGGCGGAGCAGTACTTC.

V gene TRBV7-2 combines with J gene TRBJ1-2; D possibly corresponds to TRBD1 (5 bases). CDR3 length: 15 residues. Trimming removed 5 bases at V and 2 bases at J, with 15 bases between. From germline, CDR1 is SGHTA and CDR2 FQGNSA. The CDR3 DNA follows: TGTGCCAGCAGCCCGAGCAGGGAACAGAACTATGGCTACACCTTC. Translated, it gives CASSPSREQNYGYTF.

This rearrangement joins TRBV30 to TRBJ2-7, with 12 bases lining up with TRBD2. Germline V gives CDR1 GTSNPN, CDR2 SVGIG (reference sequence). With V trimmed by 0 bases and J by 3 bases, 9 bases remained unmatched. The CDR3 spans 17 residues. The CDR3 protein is CAWSVPRLAGVGYEQYF. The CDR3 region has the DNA TGTGCCTGGAGTGTTCCGCGACTAGCGGGAGTTGGCTACGAGCAGTACTTC.

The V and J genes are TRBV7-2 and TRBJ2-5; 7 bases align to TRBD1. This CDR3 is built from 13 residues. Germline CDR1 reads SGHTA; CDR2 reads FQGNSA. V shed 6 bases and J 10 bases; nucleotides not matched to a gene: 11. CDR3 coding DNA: TGTGCCAGCAGTTTACAGGGGCCCGGCGACCAGTACTTC. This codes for CASSLQGPGDQYF.